The 17 T cell receptor beta chains below come from one sample, sequenced in a study of radiotherapy plus CTLA-4 blockade in lung cancer. Data came from immunoSEQ multiplex PCR; TCRdb stores just in-frame clones and leaves some out. Of about 36,000 clones listed, 72% are singletons. The material sequenced was peripheral blood, taken from a patient treated with radiotherapy plus ipilimumab. The receptor set was obtained from a human donor with non-small cell lung cancer who had stable disease on radiotherapy plus ipilimumab.

This clone occurred a few times. This sequence joins TRBV7-2 and TRBJ1-2, with 8 nucleotides matching TRBD1. V gave up 4 bases and J gave up 2 bases; unmatched junction bases: 9. Per the germline V gene, CDR1 is SGHTA and CDR2 is FQGNSA. This CDR3 spans 16 amino acids. Written as DNA, the CDR3 is TGTGCCAGCAGCTCAACTCGGACAGGGATCAACTATGGCTACACCTTC. Its protein product is CASSSTRTGINYGYTF.

As concerns this clone: The sample contains more than one DNA sequence encoding this CDR3. V and J are TRBV6-5 and TRBJ1-2; 7 bases agree with TRBD1. The germline CDR1 and CDR2 sequences are MNHEY and SVGAGI. After removal of 5 bases from V and 4 bases from J, the junction contained 4 bases not matched to a gene. This CDR3 has 13 residues. CDR3 in DNA: TGTGCCAGCAGTCCGGGACAGCTCTATGGCTACACCTTC. Translating it yields CASSPGQLYGYTF.

V and J are TRBV6-6 and TRBJ1-6, with TRBD1 matching over 7 bases. This CDR3 has 14 amino acids. Germline V lookup: CDR1 MNHNY, CDR2 SVGAGI (reference sequence). V was clipped by 5 bases and J by 8 bases; unmatched bases: 6. The CDR3 is CASSIRTGDSPLHF. For the CDR3, the DNA is TGTGCCAGCAGTATCAGGACAGGTGATTCACCCCTCCACTTT.

This chain joins TRBV4-1 and TRBJ2-2, with 15 positions matching TRBD2. The trim removed 4 bases at V and 5 bases at J, leaving 5 bases unmatched. The CDR3 length is 17 residues. Germline CDR1 is MGHRA and CDR2 is YSYEKL. CDR3 loop: CASSPRTSGGATGELFF. DNA for the CDR3: TGCGCCAGCAGCCCCAGGACTAGCGGGGGGGCGACCGGGGAGCTGTTTTTT.

The rearrangement links TRBV2 to TRBJ1-2, with D possibly matching TRBD1 (5 bases). The germline V gene encodes CDR1 SNHLY and CDR2 FYNNEI. The V end lost 7 bases, the J end lost 8 bases, and 17 bases lay between the germline ends. There are 13 residues in the CDR3. CDR3 coding DNA: TGTGCCAGCATGCAGGGAGACGGAGGGGGCTACACCTTC. Protein sequence: CASMQGDGGGYTF.

The sample holds a few counts of this clone. Written as DNA, the CDR3 is TGTGCCAGCAGTTTCCGGGGACAGGGATGGTTCTCGGAGCAGTACTTC. Translating it yields CASSFRGQGWFSEQYF. The chain is built from TRBV6-6 and TRBJ2-7; 9 bases map to TRBD1. The CDR3 covers 16 residues. The V and J ends lost 4 bases and 7 bases, in that order; junction bases with no gene match: 14. Looked up from germline, CDR1 is MNHNY and CDR2 is SVGAGI (reference sequence).

The chain combines TRBV19 with TRBJ1-2; 9 nucleotides agree with TRBD1. V shed 2 bases, J shed 7 bases, and the junction held 5 bases outside the gene matches. Germline V gene lookup returns CDR1 LNHDA and CDR2 SQIVND (reference sequence). The CDR3 sequence is 14 residues long. This CDR3 reads CASSIRDRDLGYTF. The CDR3 DNA follows: TGTGCCAGTAGTATACGGGACAGGGACCTTGGCTACACCTTC.

Only one count was recorded for this clone. V gene TRBV2 combines with J gene TRBJ2-3, with TRBD2 matching over 8 bases. The CDR3 consists of 16 residues. The ends lost 6 bases at V and 1 base at J; junction bases unmatched: 9. CDR1 is SNHLY, CDR2 FYNNEI, per germline. CDR3 in amino acids: CASSLAPGGGTDTQYF. In DNA form, the CDR3 reads TGTGCCAGCAGCCTCGCCCCGGGAGGGGGCACAGATACGCAGTATTTT.

The chain has TRBV7-9 and TRBJ2-5; the D gene is possibly TRBD2 (6 bases). This CDR3 spans 13 amino acids. Germline V CDR1 and CDR2: SEHNR, FQNEAQ (reference sequence). Trimming left V 5 bases short and J 5 bases short, with 12 bases between. CDR3 sequence: CASSLGTWETQYF. The CDR3 region has the DNA TGTGCCAGCAGCCTTGGGACTTGGGAGACCCAGTACTTC.

V gene TRBV18 combines with J gene TRBJ2-7; 8 nucleotides agree with TRBD2. V was pared by 1 base and J by 8 bases, with 19 bases of the junction left unmatched. Germline V gives CDR1 KGHSH, CDR2 LQKENI. The CDR3 is made up of 18 amino acids. CDR3 DNA: TGTGCCAGCTCACCACTCTCGACGGGGGGGCGGGTTGCAGGGAAGCAGTACTTC. Translated, it gives CASSPLSTGGRVAGKQYF. Complete variable domain (other parts from reference TRBV18 and TRBJ2-7): NAGVMQNPRHLVRRRGQEARLRCSPMKGHSHVYWYRQLPEEGLKFMVYLQKENIIDESGMPKERFSAEFPKEGPSILRIQQVVRGDSAAYFCASSPLSTGGRVAGKQYFGPGTRLTVT.

V and J are TRBV7-2 and TRBJ2-2; no clear D. V was cut by 2 bases and J by 4 bases, with 11 bases left in between. The length of the CDR3 is 15 residues. Germline assignment: CDR1 SGHTA and CDR2 FQGNSA. The CDR3 DNA reads TGTGCCAGCAGCTTACACGGGTTGGGCACCGGGGAGCTGTTTTTT. Translating gives CASSLHGLGTGELFF.

This clone has more than one count but fewer than ten. The chain has TRBV5-4 and TRBJ2-3; TRBD1 matches at 9 bases. The CDR3 length is 16 residues. Germline assignment: CDR1 SGHNT and CDR2 YYREEE (reference sequence). V trimming: 4 bases; J trimming: 3 bases; junction bases outside the gene matches: 9. The chain's CDR3 is CASSPPGTGRTDTQYF. The CDR3, as DNA: TGTGCCAGCAGCCCCCCAGGGACAGGGAGAACAGATACGCAGTATTTT.

V usage is TRBV10-3 and J usage is TRBJ1-2; 9 bases are a match to TRBD1. From germline, CDR1 is ENHRY and CDR2 SYGVKD. The CDR3 runs to 14 residues. V shed 11 bases, J shed 5 bases, and the junction held 12 bases outside the gene matches. CDR3 sequence reads: CASHMDRGFYGYTF. CDR3 nucleotide sequence: TGTGCCTCCCATATGGACAGGGGTTTTTATGGCTACACCTTC.

The rearrangement uses TRBV5-5 and TRBJ2-5; maybe TRBD2 (6 bases). V was trimmed by 4 bases and J by 2 bases, leaving 18 bases between them. CDR3 size: 16 residues. Germline V gives CDR1 SGHKS, CDR2 YYEKEE (reference sequence). CDR3 in DNA: TGTGCCAGCAGCCCGGCTATTGGCCTAGCGCAAGAGACCCAGTACTTC. Encoded protein: CASSPAIGLAQETQYF.

The chain is built from TRBV19 and TRBJ2-2; 7 bases fit TRBD1. V was pared by 5 bases and J by 4 bases, with 4 bases of the junction left unmatched. The germline CDR1 and CDR2 sequences are LNHDA and SQIVND (reference sequence). The CDR3 loop spans 14 amino acids. The CDR3 sequence: CASSLRTGTGELFF. The CDR3 DNA reads TGTGCCAGTAGTCTCCGGACAGGCACCGGGGAGCTGTTTTTT.

This clone was seen a handful of times. The identical CDR3 is also encoded by other nucleotide sequences in the sample. This chain links TRBV7-9 with TRBJ1-1; tentatively, D is TRBD1 (6 bases). The ends were cut back, 2 bases at V and 4 bases at J, with 8 bases in the middle. Germline V lookup: CDR1 SEHNR, CDR2 FQNEAQ (reference sequence). The CDR3 consists of 13 residues. The CDR3 sequence: CASSLHRVTEAFF. CDR3 nucleotide sequence: TGTGCCAGCAGCTTACACAGGGTCACTGAAGCTTTCTTT.

This sequence joins TRBV6-6 and TRBJ1-5; D ambiguous. From germline, CDR1 is MNHNY and CDR2 SVGAGI (reference sequence). The CDR3 is 16 residues long. Trimming removed 4 bases at V and 0 bases at J, with 13 bases between. DNA of the CDR3: TGTGCCAGCAGTTCACGGGGATTGGATAGCAATCAGCCCCAGCATTTT. Translated: CASSSRGLDSNQPQHF.